This passage covers 28 T cell receptor beta chains from one sample sequenced in a study of molecular identifiers for immune sequencing clone quantification. Via MiXCR, TCRdb re-called the PCR reads, giving one row per CDR3 protein. The table lists under 600,000 distinct CDR3 sequences, roughly 26% of them singletons. The sequencing input was naive CD8+ T cells from blood, with Jurkat cell RNA spiked in. Subset here: FACS-sorted CD8+CD4-CCR7+CD45RA+ naive T cells. These receptors were collected from a human donor in good health. Some libraries in this study had Jurkat cell RNA spiked in.

The chain couples TRBV29-1 to TRBJ2-1, with D perhaps TRBD1 (5 bases). There are 12 residues in the CDR3. Germline CDR1 reads SQVTM; CDR2 reads ANQGSEA. The ends were cut back, 4 bases at V and 8 bases at J, with 12 bases in the middle. CDR3 nucleotide sequence: TGCAGCGTTGTCCACAGGTGGGATGAGCAGTTCTTC. Protein product: CSVVHRWDEQFF.

This clonotype was counted only a few times. The rearrangement uses TRBV7-9 and TRBJ2-7; 10 nucleotides match TRBD1. Unmatched junction bases numbered 6, after V lost 5 bases and J lost 5 bases. The CDR3 covers 14 residues. CDR1 and CDR2 (germline): SEHNR, FQNEAQ (reference sequence). The CDR3 is CASSPGDRGHEQYF. CDR3 DNA sequence: TGTGCCAGCAGCCCCGGGGACAGGGGTCACGAGCAGTACTTC.

As regards this clonotype: At one of its ends the junction is not consistent with the germline gene, which may arise from a read error. The gene calls are TRBV20-1 and TRBJ2-3; D possibly corresponds to TRBD2 (6 bases). Germline values: CDR1 DFQATT, CDR2 SNEGSKA (reference sequence). The CDR3 has 13 residues. The CDR3 DNA sequence: TGCAGTGCGGCCGGGAGCAGCACAGGTACGCAGTATTTT. It codes for CSAAGSSTGTQYF.

This clonotype was recorded a few times. V and J are TRBV7-6 and TRBJ2-3, with TRBD2 as a possible D gene (6 bases). The germline CDR1 and CDR2 sequences are SGHVS and FNYEAQ. Trimming stripped 5 bases from V and 2 bases from J, with 11 bases between. The CDR3 is made up of 14 amino acids. Here the CDR3 reads CASSPSDLTDTQYF. In nucleotides, the CDR3 is TGTGCCAGCAGCCCTAGCGACCTCACAGATACGCAGTATTTT.

This clonotype was recorded once. The chain uses TRBV19 and TRBJ2-3; D gene uncertain. V was clipped by 3 bases and J by 0 bases, with 7 bases between them. Germline assignment: CDR1 LNHDA and CDR2 SQIVND (reference sequence). The CDR3 runs to 14 residues. CDR3 bases: TGTGCCAGTAGTATGACGACTAGCACAGATACGCAGTATTTT. The encoded protein is CASSMTTSTDTQYF.

The table lists this clonotype with many counts. The chain combines TRBV20-1 with TRBJ2-3, with 9 positions matching TRBD1. Germline V lookup: CDR1 DFQATT, CDR2 SNEGSKA (reference sequence). The CDR3 has 14 residues. J gave up 4 bases and V 4 bases, and 6 bases lay outside the gene matches. In DNA form, the CDR3 reads TGCAGTGCTACATGGACAGGGGATCCAGATACGCAGTATTTT. Protein sequence: CSATWTGDPDTQYF.

With regard to this clonotype: A read error may be the cause here, since a much bigger clone is one base away. The chain employs TRBV28 and TRBJ2-2, with 8 bases aligning to TRBD1. CDR1 is MDHEN, CDR2 SYDVKM, per germline. The CDR3 is 16 residues long. The CDR3 region has the DNA TGTGCCAGCAGTCCTAGAATGTCCCTAAAGACAGGGGAGCTGGTTTTT. Amino acids: CASSPRMSLKTGELVF. The full variable domain, with the rest looked up from reference TRBV28 and TRBJ2-2, is DVKVTQSSRYLVKRTGEKVFLECVQDMDHENMFWYRQDPGLGLRLIYFSYDVKMKEKGDIPEGYSVSREKKERFSLILESASTNQTSMYLCASSPRMSLKTGELVFGEGSRLTVL.

The chain has TRBV5-4 and TRBJ1-3; 9 bases agree with TRBD1. In germline, CDR1 is SGHNT, CDR2 YYREEE (reference sequence). There are 15 residues in the CDR3. V was clipped by 4 bases and J by 2 bases; unmatched bases: 4. In DNA form, the CDR3 reads TGTGCCAGCAGCCAGGACAGGGGCACTGGAAACACCATATATTTT. Translated: CASSQDRGTGNTIYF.

Comments on this clonotype: The conserved closing phenylalanine or tryptophan is absent in this CDR3, likely reflecting a read error. The chain links TRBV12-3 or TRBV12-4 to TRBJ2-4, with 10 bases matching TRBD1. The CDR3 sequence is 15 residues long. After removal of 5 bases from V and 3 bases from J, the junction contained 4 bases not matched to a gene. For the CDR3, the DNA is TGTGCCAGCAGTCTCGGGACAGGGGTCAAAAACATTCAGTACCTC. Translated, it gives CASSLGTGVKNIQYL.

This chain uses TRBV3-1 with TRBJ2-3; D is unresolved. The germline V gene encodes CDR1 LGHDT and CDR2 YNNKEL (reference sequence). Trimming shortened V by 0 bases and J by 2 bases, and 12 bases separated the two germline ends. The CDR3 consists of 16 residues. The CDR3 bases are TGTGCCAGCAGCCAAGATAGTCTGGGTGACACAGATACGCAGTATTTT. Encoded protein: CASSQDSLGDTDTQYF.

Ten or more counts support this clonotype. The chain links TRBV2 to TRBJ1-2; no definite D call. The length of the CDR3 is 14 residues. From germline, CDR1 is SNHLY and CDR2 FYNNEI. V was cut by 3 bases and J by 3 bases, with 11 bases left in between. The CDR3 loop is CASSDGTDYYGYTF. In DNA form, the CDR3 reads TGTGCCAGCAGTGATGGAACAGACTACTATGGCTACACCTTC. Supplemented by reference TRBV2 and TRBJ1-2, the full variable domain reads EPEVTQTPSHQVTQMGQEVILRCVPISNHLYFYWYRQILGQKVEFLVSFYNNEISEKSEIFDDQFSVERPDGSNFTLKIRSTKLEDSAMYFCASSDGTDYYGYTFGSGTRLTVV.

This clonotype was seen more than once but under ten times. The V gene is TRBV12-3 or TRBV12-4, the J gene TRBJ2-5; TRBD2 might be the D (6 bases). The length of the CDR3 is 15 residues. Trimming left V 7 bases short and J 5 bases short, with 20 bases between. The CDR3 loop is CASTSPVAAEETQYF. The CDR3 DNA reads as TGTGCCAGCACCTCGCCCGTAGCGGCCGAGGAGACCCAGTACTTC.

This clonotype was seen more than once but under ten times. The V and J genes are TRBV2 and TRBJ2-2; D unresolved. The CDR3 spans 13 residues. Germline V lookup: CDR1 SNHLY, CDR2 FYNNEI. Trimming cost V 7 bases and J 1 base, with 7 bases left between them. CDR3: CASNERNTGELFF. CDR3 nucleotide sequence: TGTGCCAGCAATGAGCGGAACACCGGGGAGCTGTTTTTT. Looking up the rest from reference TRBV2 and TRBJ2-2 gives the full variable domain: EPEVTQTPSHQVTQMGQEVILRCVPISNHLYFYWYRQILGQKVEFLVSFYNNEISEKSEIFDDQFSVERPDGSNFTLKIRSTKLEDSAMYFCASNERNTGELFFGEGSRLTVL.

The chain couples TRBV6-5 to TRBJ2-3, with D possibly TRBD2 on 5 matching bases. The CDR3 consists of 15 residues. Per germline, CDR1 MNHEY and CDR2 SVGAGI. The ends were cut back, 0 bases at V and 0 bases at J, with 7 bases in the middle. The DNA of the CDR3 is TGTGCCAGCAGTTACTCCTGGACTAGCACAGATACGCAGTATTTT. Protein sequence: CASSYSWTSTDTQYF.

This clonotype was found a few times. This chain connects TRBV6-2 or TRBV6-3 to TRBJ2-7; a possible D gene is TRBD2 (5 bases). The germline V gene has CDR1 MNHEY and CDR2 SVGEGT. The ends were cut back, 2 bases at V and 0 bases at J, with 8 bases in the middle. CDR3 length equals 14 residues. The CDR3 region is CASSYEGHSYEQYF. CDR3 DNA: TGTGCCAGCAGTTACGAGGGCCACTCCTACGAGCAGTACTTC.

Comments on this clonotype: The germline gene is not matched at one end of the junction; a read error may be the cause. The V and J genes are TRBV3-1 and TRBJ2-5; unclear D gene. In germline, CDR1 is LGHDT, CDR2 YNNKEL (reference sequence). The CDR3 spans 13 residues. For the CDR3, the DNA is TGTACCAGCAGCCAAAGGCTCCAAGAGCCCCAGTACTTC. Translated, it gives CTSSQRLQEPQYF.

The V and J genes are TRBV3-1 and TRBJ2-1; D is undetermined. The length of the CDR3 is 11 residues. V lost 8 bases to trimming and J lost 5 bases, with 7 bases between them. CDR1 is LGHDT and CDR2 is YNNKEL in the germline V gene (reference sequence). The DNA of the CDR3 is TGTGCCAGCGTTGGAGACAATGAGCAGTTCTTC. It codes for CASVGDNEQFF.

This chain joins TRBV6-5 and TRBJ2-5, with 8 bases identical to TRBD1. After removal of 1 base from V and 5 bases from J, the junction contained 6 bases not matched to a gene. Germline V CDR1 and CDR2: MNHEY, SVGAGI. The CDR3 is made up of 15 amino acids. The CDR3 DNA reads as TGTGCCAGCAGTTACTTCGACACAGGGGGGGAGACCCAGTACTTC. Translated, it gives CASSYFDTGGETQYF.

V and J are TRBV27 and TRBJ2-7; TRBD2 is a possible D gene (5 bases). Per germline, CDR1 MNHEY and CDR2 SMNVEV (reference sequence). The length of the CDR3 is 14 residues. V was pared by 5 bases and J by 4 bases, with 15 bases between. The CDR3 loop is CASSPGNPSYEQYF. The CDR3 coding sequence is TGTGCCAGCAGTCCCGGGAACCCGTCTTACGAGCAGTACTTC.

This rearrangement joins TRBV20-1 to TRBJ2-2; TRBD2 agrees at 8 bases. Germline CDR1 is DFQATT and CDR2 is SNEGSKA (reference sequence). This CDR3 is 16 amino acids long. V shed 4 bases and J 6 bases; nucleotides not matched to a gene: 13. DNA for the CDR3: TGCAGTGCTACAACCGGAAGGACTAGCCTAGCCGGGGAGCTGTTTTTT. Its translation is CSATTGRTSLAGELFF.

On this clonotype: A much more abundant neighbour one base away suggests this may be a read error. The rearrangement joins TRBV5-3 to TRBJ1-1; possibly TRBD1 for D (5 bases). TRBV5-3 is placed among ORFs of uncertain function. The CDR3 sequence is 14 residues long. CDR3 in amino acids: CASSVTTANTEALF. As DNA, the CDR3 is TGTGCCAGCAGCGTCACGACAGCGAACACTGAAGCTCTCTTT.

The CDR3 DNA is TGTGCCAGCAGCCAGTCGGCTAATCAGCCCCAGCATTTT. Translating it yields CASSQSANQPQHF. The chain carries TRBV27 and TRBJ1-5; D is ambiguous. Deletions cut 6 bases from V and 4 bases from J, with 10 bases between. The germline V gene has CDR1 MNHEY and CDR2 SMNVEV (reference sequence). This CDR3 contains 13 residues.

This clonotype was detected only a few times. V usage is TRBV11-2 and J usage is TRBJ1-1; the D gene is possibly TRBD1 (5 bases). Germline assignment: CDR1 SGHAT and CDR2 FQNNGV. V lost 2 bases, J lost 6 bases, and 10 bases lay in between. There are 13 residues in the CDR3. CDR3 DNA sequence: TGTGCCAGCAGCTTATGGGGGGTCCCTGAAGCTTTCTTT. The encoded protein is CASSLWGVPEAFF.

This clonotype occurred a few times. The gene calls are TRBV3-1 and TRBJ1-4; D call uncertain. The germline V gene has CDR1 LGHDT and CDR2 YNNKEL (reference sequence). With 0 bases removed from V and 2 bases from J, the gap between germline ends came to 16 bases. The CDR3 is made up of 18 amino acids. DNA for the CDR3: TGTGCCAGCAGCCAAGAAGGTAGTCCAGTTGATACTAATGAAAAACTGTTTTTT. Its translation: CASSQEGSPVDTNEKLFF.

This clonotype was seen more than once but under ten times. J is TRBJ2-7 and V is TRBV5-4; D ambiguous. Germline V CDR1 and CDR2: SGHNT, YYREEE (reference sequence). The CDR3 loop spans 15 amino acids. V lost 0 bases to trimming and J lost 0 bases, with 10 bases between them. This CDR3 is CASSLGAESSYEQYF. The CDR3 DNA sequence: TGTGCCAGCAGCTTGGGTGCAGAAAGCTCCTACGAGCAGTACTTC.

The CDR3 sequence is CASSFPGGLAGGEVGDTQYF. The CDR3 bases are TGTGCCAGCAGTTTCCCCGGAGGACTAGCGGGAGGTGAGGTTGGAGATACGCAGTATTTT. The chain carries TRBV12-3 or TRBV12-4 and TRBJ2-3, with 14 positions matching TRBD2. V gave up 3 bases and J gave up 5 bases; unmatched junction bases: 16. The length of the CDR3 is 20 residues.

This clonotype was detected many times. The chain carries TRBV7-9 and TRBJ1-4; D ambiguous. Germline loops: CDR1 SEHNR, CDR2 FQNEAQ (reference sequence). Trimming removed 1 base at V and 8 bases at J, with 8 bases between. CDR3 length: 13 amino acids. CDR3: CASSLGTREKLFF. As DNA, the CDR3 is TGTGCCAGCAGCTTAGGTACGAGAGAAAAACTGTTTTTT. The whole variable domain, filled in from reference TRBV7-9 and TRBJ1-4, reads DTGVSQNPRHKITKRGQNVTFRCDPISEHNRLYWYRQTLGQGPEFLTYFQNEAQLEKSRLLSDRFSAERPKGSFSTLEIQRTEQGDSAMYLCASSLGTREKLFFGSGTQLSVL.

This clonotype was picked up a small number of times. The rearrangement links TRBV4-1 to TRBJ1-6; D is possibly TRBD1 (6 bases). The CDR3 covers 15 residues. Trimming left V 4 bases short and J 5 bases short, with 12 bases between. The germline gives CDR1 MGHRA, CDR2 YSYEKL. The CDR3 loop is CASSPRQENNSPLHF. CDR3 sequence (DNA): TGCGCCAGCAGCCCCCGACAGGAAAATAATTCACCCCTCCACTTT.